A selection of T cell receptor beta chains follows, all from one sample in a study of human T cells and chemical hapten exposure. TCRdb used MiXCR to reprocess the RACE reads, holding one entry per CDR3 protein. The data contain around 110,000 distinct CDR3 sequences, approximately 10% of them seen just once; the ten biggest clones take up 2% to 2.5%. Sequenced material: whole blood, taken in connection with sensitization to the hapten diphenylcyclopropenone (DPC). These receptors were taken from a woman aged 45 to 65 with alopecia areata. Some clones in this sample may be carry-over from other donors' samples. The CDR3 runs from the conserved cysteine through the conserved F or W. A D gene is named only where the DNA matches it firmly. Clone size appears in some rows only: once, few, many, or a class for an expanded clone.

abundance,d_gene,v_gene,j_gene,CDR3aa,CDR3nt
.,.,TRBV18,TRBJ1-5,CASSPVGAAQHF,TGTGCCAGCTCACCCGTCGGGGCTGCCCAGCATTTT
few,.,TRBV29-1,TRBJ2-5,CSVERSGQETQYF,TGCAGCGTTGAAAGGAGCGGACAAGAGACCCAGTACTTC
few,.,TRBV7-8,TRBJ2-5,CASSLGSGPQETQYF,TGTGCCAGCAGCTTAGGCTCAGGCCCCCAAGAGACCCAGTACTTC
many,.,TRBV14,TRBJ2-6,CASSPVGGFRSGANVLTF,TGTGCCAGCAGCCCCGTGGGCGGGTTCAGATCTGGGGCCAACGTCCTGACTTTC
few,TRBD2,TRBV20-1,TRBJ2-3,CSALRGGQDTQYF,TGCAGTGCTTTGCGGGGGGGCCAGGATACGCAGTATTTT
few,TRBD1,TRBV29-1,TRBJ1-1,CSVDRGATEAFF,TGCAGCGTCGACAGGGGAGCCACTGAAGCTTTCTTT
many,.,TRBV2,TRBJ1-3,CASSERGSGNTIYF,TGTGCCAGCAGTGAAAGGGGCTCTGGAAACACCATATATTTT
.,.,TRBV4-1,TRBJ2-1,CASSQDLLRTDYNEQFF,TGCGCCAGCAGCCAAGATTTGCTCCGGACGGATTACAATGAGCAGTTCTTC
.,TRBD2,TRBV29-1,TRBJ2-1,CSALAGGGEQFF,TGCAGCGCATTAGCGGGAGGCGGTGAGCAGTTCTTC
few,TRBD1,TRBV13,TRBJ1-2,CASSSVVFRDRPNYGYTF,TGTGCCAGCAGCTCAGTTGTTTTTCGGGACAGGCCTAACTATGGCTACACCTTC
few,TRBD2,TRBV24-1,TRBJ2-3,CATSDFGAGRADTQYF,TGTGCCACCAGTGATTTTGGAGCGGGGCGGGCAGATACGCAGTATTTT
many,TRBD2,TRBV5-5,TRBJ2-3,CASRQGRGSAGARDTQYF,TGTGCCAGCAGACAGGGACGTGGGTCAGCGGGAGCGCGAGATACGCAGTATTTT
few,.,TRBV29-1,TRBJ2-7,CSVVVTRGLYEQYF,TGCAGCGTTGTGGTCACCCGAGGTCTCTACGAGCAGTACTTC
.,TRBD1,TRBV9,TRBJ2-3,CASSEAGTGISDTQYF,TGTGCCAGCAGCGAGGCCGGGACAGGGATATCAGATACGCAGTATTTT
few,.,TRBV20-1,TRBJ1-1,CSAAEAFF,TGCAGTGCTGCTGAAGCTTTCTTT
few,.,TRBV27,TRBJ2-5,CASSTPDGKGTQYF,TGTGCCAGCAGTACCCCGGACGGGAAAGGGACCCAGTACTTC
.,TRBD1,TRBV5-1,TRBJ2-4,CASSIGDRDSDIQYF,TGCGCCAGCAGCATTGGGGACAGGGATTCGGACATTCAGTACTTC
many,TRBD1,TRBV7-2,TRBJ2-1,CASRVDRGLGEQFF,TGTGCCAGCAGGGTGGACAGGGGGCTCGGTGAGCAGTTCTTC
few,.,TRBV7-9,TRBJ2-5,CASSSPVGGSGDQETQYF,TGTGCCAGCAGCTCCCCCGTGGGGGGTAGCGGAGACCAAGAGACCCAGTACTTC
few,TRBD2,TRBV14,TRBJ2-6,CASSPIGLAGVTSGANVLTF,TGTGCCAGCAGCCCGATTGGACTAGCGGGGGTGACCTCTGGGGCCAACGTCCTGACTTTC